The entry below gives a single T cell receptor beta chain sequence along with its context. Its target is unknown. TRB cDNA libraries were made by UMI-labeled 5' RACE. From its re-call of the 5' RACE reads, TCRdb lists each CDR3 protein once, without DNA. This repertoire comprises some 150,000 distinct CDR3 sequences; its ten largest clones make up 0.25% to 0.3%. This sample is drawn from a study of CXCR3-negative and CXCR3-positive naive CD8 T cells. Study-level points and caveats: Comparison of naive cells showed more hydrophobic TRB CDR3s in CXCR3-positive than in CXCR3-negative naive cells.

The germline gives CDR1 SEHNR, CDR2 FQNEAQ (reference sequence). This CDR3 has 14 residues. This TCR derives from a human donor in good health. Some clones in this sample may be carry-over from other donors' samples. The J gene is TRBJ1-1, the V gene TRBV7-9. The sequenced sample was naive CXCR3+ CD8+ T cells from blood. As to subset: CD45RO-CCR7+CD27+CD95- naive CD8+ T cells expressing CXCR3 (TNR3+). CDR3 in amino acids: CASSYTDLNTEAFF.